This TCR beta chain stems from a study of blood T cell repertoires in COVID-19. This clone appeared a single time. Produced via immunoSEQ multiplex PCR; TCRdb's table is partial and in-frame only. The sample carries some 120,000 clones, roughly four fifths recorded once. CDR3 size: 15 residues. The germline V gene has CDR1 SGHRS and CDR2 YFSETQ. With 1 base removed from V and 4 bases from J, the gap between germline ends came to 11 bases. The chain links TRBV5-1 to TRBJ2-2; no firm D call. Sequencing was performed on peripheral blood. This receptor was taken from an older woman with acute or convalescent COVID-19. The CDR3 nucleotides are TGCGCCAGCAGCTTGCTTGGCTCGGGCACCGGGGAGCTGTTTTTT. Protein sequence: CASSLLGSGTGELFF.